This T cell receptor (beta chain) is drawn from a study of blood T cells in healthy people across ages. Overall study findings and caveats: Per million T cells, TCR beta diversity dropped roughly linearly as age increased. PBMCs left unsorted prevented a conclusive naive versus antigen-experienced comparison.

V gave up 7 bases and J gave up 2 bases, with 9 bases separating them. Looked up from germline, CDR1 is SGHRS and CDR2 is YFSETQ. This CDR3 region has 13 residues. Per-sample yields of isolated PBMCs were at least 6.5 million. Comment on this clonotype: The antigen is undetermined.

Next came a second PCR, run for roughly 6 to 11 cycles, which used a sample-barcoded 5' primer along with a J-beta primer mix. Each CDR3 protein is one row after TCRdb ran MiXCR on the 5' RACE reads. Among approximately 1,100,000 distinct CDR3 sequences listed, 40% to 55% were seen once. This chain uses TRBV5-1 with TRBJ2-2; D may be TRBD2 (6 bases). Material: blood. The clonotype comes from a woman aged 55-69 years in good health. The CDR3 spells CASLGLNTGELFF. CDR3 DNA sequence: TGCGCCAGCCTCGGACTAAACACCGGGGAGCTGTTTTTT.